Here is one TCR beta chain with its context. The germline gives CDR1 SNHLY, CDR2 FYNNEI. The CDR3 is 13 residues long. Trimming removed 2 bases at V and 3 bases at J, with 7 bases between. The method was immunoSEQ multiplex PCR; TCRdb's version includes in-frame clones alone and lacks a portion of them. The table has roughly 300,000 clones, roughly 80% seen once; the top ten hold more than 8%. The record originates from a study of blood T cell repertoires in COVID-19. The chain carries TRBV2 and TRBJ1-2; a weak D match, TRBD1 (5 bases). This TCR was recovered from a woman aged 45-65 years who had recovered from COVID-19. Sequenced sample: peripheral blood. The CDR3 loop reads CASSEQGDYGYTF. For the CDR3, the DNA is TGTGCCAGCAGTGAACAAGGGGACTATGGCTACACCTTC.